This is a list of T cell receptor beta chains from one sample in a study of monozygotic twins with inflammatory bowel disease. TCRdb re-called the 5' RACE reads; every CDR3 protein appears as one record, without DNA. In all, the sample yields more than 300,000 distinct CDR3 sequences. Sample: blood. The receptors stem from a human donor with ulcerative colitis or Crohn's disease, or a healthy co-twin of an affected twin (not recorded which). CDR3s include the opening cysteine and the closing phenylalanine or tryptophan.

v_gene: TRBV7-9
j_gene: TRBJ1-5
CDR3aa: CASSYGESNQPQHF

v_gene: TRBV20-1
j_gene: TRBJ2-1
CDR3aa: CSAAYPRLAGGNNEQFF

v_gene: TRBV12-3/TRBV12-4
j_gene: TRBJ1-3
CDR3aa: CASSSPTDARNTIYF

v_gene: TRBV7-9
j_gene: TRBJ2-5
CDR3aa: CASSSGTGNFQETQYF

v_gene: TRBV6-2/TRBV6-3
j_gene: TRBJ2-7
CDR3aa: CASSYSTTSLYEQYF

v_gene: TRBV30
j_gene: TRBJ1-6
CDR3aa: CAWSEGQGNSPLHF

v_gene: TRBV7-9
j_gene: TRBJ2-2
CDR3aa: CASSPDSPFANTGELFF

v_gene: TRBV12-3/TRBV12-4
j_gene: TRBJ2-1
CDR3aa: CASSLTVLNEQFF

v_gene: TRBV20-1
j_gene: TRBJ2-5
CDR3aa: CSASHGGRGETQYF

v_gene: TRBV27
j_gene: TRBJ1-2
CDR3aa: CASSFGVAYGYTF

v_gene: TRBV28
j_gene: TRBJ2-3
CDR3aa: CASSLKVATDTQYF

v_gene: TRBV5-5
j_gene: TRBJ2-3
CDR3aa: CASSSRTGQSYTQYF

v_gene: TRBV20-1
j_gene: TRBJ2-7
CDR3aa: CSAKDWGQGRSYEQYF

v_gene: TRBV15
j_gene: TRBJ2-1
CDR3aa: CATRREGLPGQQNNEQFF

v_gene: TRBV5-4
j_gene: TRBJ2-1
CDR3aa: CASSLEGLAGSYEQFF

v_gene: TRBV20-1
j_gene: TRBJ2-7
CDR3aa: CSASLGGGEDEQYF

v_gene: TRBV10-3
j_gene: TRBJ1-1
CDR3aa: CAISETLGRKNTEAFF

v_gene: TRBV15
j_gene: TRBJ1-2
CDR3aa: CATSRDHREQVYGYTF

v_gene: TRBV7-9
j_gene: TRBJ2-7
CDR3aa: CASSLAQGDLGHEQYF

v_gene: TRBV7-3
j_gene: TRBJ2-5
CDR3aa: CASSPTSPGETQYF

v_gene: TRBV20-1
j_gene: TRBJ2-1
CDR3aa: CSARDLDRAYYNEQFF

v_gene: TRBV20-1
j_gene: TRBJ1-4
CDR3aa: CSASSPFTRQQEGEKLFF

v_gene: TRBV24-1
j_gene: TRBJ1-4
CDR3aa: CATSDTGTGREKLFF

v_gene: TRBV30
j_gene: TRBJ1-1
CDR3aa: CAWRMGSTEAFF

v_gene: TRBV4-1
j_gene: TRBJ2-7
CDR3aa: CASSQAAFPYEQYF

v_gene: TRBV7-3
j_gene: TRBJ2-1
CDR3aa: CASSLIPTNEQFF